A single sample gave rise to the 6 T cell receptor beta chains below, sequenced in a study of Ad26.COV2.S vaccination and SARS-CoV-2 variants. Treatment specified: around 19 received Ad26.COV2.S at low or high dose, single or two shots; 5 received placebo; per-sample allocation not given. All samples were drawn on day 63, counting from the first vaccine or placebo injection. The repertoire was sequenced with immunoSEQ multiplex PCR; TCRdb's copy has only in-frame clones and lacks some. The sample shows roughly 390,000 clones, less than 90% of them seen only once. The starting material was peripheral blood, obtained in a trial of Ad26.COV2.S vaccine versus placebo. The receptors derive from a person between 18 and 59 years old who received the Ad26.COV2.S COVID-19 vaccine or a placebo.

The rearrangement joins TRBV7-6 to TRBJ1-5, with D perhaps matching TRBD1 (5 bases). This CDR3 region has 14 residues. V lost 5 bases, J lost 2 bases, and 10 bases lay in between. Germline loops: CDR1 SGHVS, CDR2 FNYEAQ. CDR3 sequence (DNA): TGTGCCAGCAGCCCAGGGACGGGCAATCAGCCCCAGCATTTT. Translated: CASSPGTGNQPQHF.

The chain has TRBV4-1 and TRBJ2-1, with unresolved D. Germline-derived CDR1 and CDR2 are MGHRA and YSYEKL. V shed 1 base and J shed 8 bases, with 6 bases lying between them. The CDR3 runs 12 residues. Here the CDR3 DNA reads TGCGCCAGCAGCCAAGGCTCCGATGAGCAGTTCTTC. As protein: CASSQGSDEQFF.

The V call is TRBV2, the J call TRBJ1-2; tentatively, D is TRBD1 (6 bases). Germline V gene data show CDR1 as SNHLY and CDR2 as FYNNEI. This CDR3 spans 14 amino acids. Trimming cost V 9 bases and J 5 bases, with 19 bases left between them. The CDR3 nucleotides are TGTGCCAGTGCCAAGGAACAGGGAAGATATGGCTACACCTTC. It yields the protein CASAKEQGRYGYTF.

J is TRBJ2-2 and V is TRBV27; D not certain. Germline-derived CDR1 and CDR2 are MNHEY and SMNVEV (reference sequence). V lost 5 bases and J 1 base, leaving 14 bases between the germline ends. This CDR3 has 16 amino acids. CDR3 sequence reads: CASSTFVIKNTGELFF. CDR3 nucleotide sequence: TGTGCCAGCAGTACTTTCGTCATCAAGAACACCGGGGAGCTGTTTTTT.

The CDR3 sequence: CASSTGTGNHNEQFF. Here the CDR3 DNA reads TGTGCCAGCAGCACCGGGACAGGGAACCACAATGAGCAGTTCTTC. The chain recombines TRBV5-4 with TRBJ2-1; 9 bases align to TRBD1. Germline loops: CDR1 SGHNT, CDR2 YYREEE (reference sequence). The CDR3 totals 15 residues. V was clipped by 4 bases and J by 5 bases; unmatched bases: 7.

The chain couples TRBV6-5 to TRBJ2-5; TRBD2 aligns across 10 bases. Germline lookup yields CDR1 MNHEY and CDR2 SVGAGI. V was clipped by 0 bases and J by 7 bases; unmatched bases: 8. This CDR3 comprises 16 residues. The CDR3 spells CASSYSASGGTGTQYF. The CDR3 DNA follows: TGTGCCAGCAGTTACTCGGCTAGCGGGGGCACCGGGACCCAGTACTTC.